The 8 T cell receptor beta chains below were found in one sample sequenced in a study of blood T cell repertoires in COVID-19 (dated by TCRdb to the early 2020s). The library came from the immunoSEQ multiplex PCR assay. In TCRdb, the immuneACCESS table is reduced to in-frame sequences with V and J assigned. These tables do not hold every clone; where another copy was compared, an unresolved V gene accounts for under half, and the others remain unexplained. Recorded for this sample are roughly 340,000 clones; 87% of them occurred a single time. About 6.9% of the sample is held by the ten biggest clonotypes. The sequencing sample was made of peripheral blood. These receptor sequences come from a woman between 50 and 59 years old with COVID-19, enrolled during active disease.

The chain links TRBV18 to TRBJ1-6; D is undetermined. Germline loops: CDR1 KGHSH, CDR2 LQKENI. The CDR3 consists of 15 residues. V lost 1 base and J 7 bases, leaving 11 bases between the germline ends. The CDR3 loop reads CASSPRGLGNSPLHF. CDR3 nucleotide sequence: TGTGCCAGCTCACCACGCGGACTCGGAAATTCACCCCTCCACTTT.

This chain joins TRBV18 and TRBJ1-6; the D is unclear. The V end was cut by 2 bases, the J end by 8 bases, with 13 bases between. Germline loops: CDR1 KGHSH, CDR2 LQKENI. The CDR3 runs to 15 residues. For the CDR3, the DNA is TGTGCCAGCTCACCAACGCGGGAGCCCTATTCACCCCTCCACTTT. This codes for CASSPTREPYSPLHF.

The V call is TRBV11-2, the J call TRBJ2-2, with TRBD2 as a possible D gene (5 bases). The germline V and J ends were trimmed by 4 bases and 5 bases, with 20 bases remaining between them. Germline-derived CDR1 and CDR2 are SGHAT and FQNNGV. The CDR3 is made up of 17 amino acids. The CDR3: CASSSPLGVKRTGELFF. CDR3 DNA: TGTGCCAGCAGCTCCCCACTCGGGGTCAAACGGACCGGGGAGCTGTTTTTT. The complete variable domain, with remaining parts taken from reference TRBV11-2 and TRBJ2-2, reads EAGVAQSPRYKIIEKRQSVAFWCNPISGHATLYWYQQILGQGPKLLIQFQNNGVVDDSQLPKDRFSAERLKGVDSTLKIQPAKLEDSAVYLCASSSPLGVKRTGELFFGEGSRLTVL.

This clone was seen only once. This chain joins TRBV9 and TRBJ1-6; D may be TRBD1 (6 bases). CDR3 size: 14 residues. Germline V gives CDR1 SGDLS, CDR2 YYNGEE. V gave up 4 bases and J gave up 7 bases, with 12 bases separating them. Written as DNA, the CDR3 is TGTGCCAGCAGCTCAGGACAGTTAAATTCACCCCTCCACTTT. This translates into CASSSGQLNSPLHF.

The J gene is TRBJ2-3, the V gene TRBV25-1; the D is unclear. The germline CDR1 and CDR2 sequences are MGHDK and SYGVNS. Between the trimmed V and J ends, which lost 3 bases and 6 bases, there was a span of 7 bases. This CDR3 has 12 amino acids. This chain's CDR3 is CASSDSTDTQYF. CDR3 bases: TGTGCCAGCAGTGATTCTACCGATACGCAGTATTTT.

The V and J genes are TRBV5-1 and TRBJ2-1; 11 bases agree with TRBD1. J lost 7 bases, V lost 0 bases, and 9 bases had no gene match. Germline loops: CDR1 SGHRS, CDR2 YFSETQ. The CDR3 totals 17 residues. The CDR3 region has the DNA TGCGCCAGCAGCTTGGCCTCCGGGACAGGGGGTAGGAATGAGCAGTTCTTC. The encoded protein is CASSLASGTGGRNEQFF.

This clone has more than one count but fewer than ten. This sequence joins TRBV5-1 and TRBJ1-3; weak D call: TRBD1 (6 bases). The CDR3 covers 16 residues. Germline lookup yields CDR1 SGHRS and CDR2 YFSETQ. V gave up 0 bases and J gave up 1 base, with 11 bases separating them. CDR3 nucleotides: TGCGCCAGCAGCTTGGGCCCAGGGGATTCTGGAAACACCATATATTTT. This translates into CASSLGPGDSGNTIYF. Full variable domain (remainder filled in from reference TRBV5-1 and TRBJ1-3): KAGVTQTPRYLIKTRGQQVTLSCSPISGHRSVSWYQQTPGQGLQFLFEYFSETQRNKGNFPGRFSGRQFSNSRSEMNVSTLELGDSALYLCASSLGPGDSGNTIYFGEGSWLTVV.

This clone was counted once. The chain carries TRBV30 and TRBJ1-6; the D is unclear. Germline lookup yields CDR1 GTSNPN and CDR2 SVGIG (reference sequence). The CDR3 covers 15 residues. V was clipped by 8 bases and J by 2 bases, with 16 bases between them. The CDR3 is CAAIRGQTYNSPLHF. CDR3 nucleotides: TGTGCCGCAATCAGAGGGCAAACCTATAATTCACCCCTCCACTTT.